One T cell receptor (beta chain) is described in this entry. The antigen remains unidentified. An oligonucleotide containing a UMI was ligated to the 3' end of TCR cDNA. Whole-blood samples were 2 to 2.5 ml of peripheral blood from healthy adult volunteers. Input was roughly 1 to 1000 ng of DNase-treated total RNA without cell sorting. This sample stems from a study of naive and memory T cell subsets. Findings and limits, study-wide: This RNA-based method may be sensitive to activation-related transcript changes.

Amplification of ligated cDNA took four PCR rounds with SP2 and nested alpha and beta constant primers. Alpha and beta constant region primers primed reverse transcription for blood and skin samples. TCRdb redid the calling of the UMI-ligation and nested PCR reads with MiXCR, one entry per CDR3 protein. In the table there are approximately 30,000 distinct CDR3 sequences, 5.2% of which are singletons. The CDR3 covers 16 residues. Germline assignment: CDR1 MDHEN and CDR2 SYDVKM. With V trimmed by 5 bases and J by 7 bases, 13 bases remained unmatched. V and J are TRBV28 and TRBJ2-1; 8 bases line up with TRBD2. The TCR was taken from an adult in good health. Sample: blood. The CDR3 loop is CASSPPRAGVGNEQFF. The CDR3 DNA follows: TGTGCCAGCAGTCCCCCCCGAGCGGGAGTAGGGAATGAGCAGTTCTTC.